This T cell receptor (beta chain) is drawn from a study of T-cell reconstitution after alpha-beta-depleted transplantation in children. Unique molecular identifiers were used in preparing the TCRbeta library. MiXCR, applied by TCRdb to the PCR reads, yields one record per CDR3 protein. The sample includes 480,000 or so distinct CDR3 sequences, about 10% of them seen just once. The CDR3 is 16 residues long. Per germline, CDR1 SGHVS and CDR2 FNYEAQ. The germline V and J ends were trimmed by 5 bases and 5 bases, with 21 bases remaining between them. This TCR was sampled from a child aged 2-9 years with inherited bone marrow failure, due to receive a stem cell transplant. The gene calls are TRBV7-6 and TRBJ1-1; possible D gene TRBD1, 6 bases. The sample was PBMCs, taken before TCRalphabeta/CD19-depleted stem cell transplant. CDR3 region: CASSPHLGALPTEAFF. The CDR3 DNA is TGTGCCAGCAGCCCACATCTGGGGGCATTACCTACTGAAGCTTTCTTT.